This T cell receptor beta chain was captured in a study of cytomegalovirus exposure and HLA in healthy donors. The PCR ran on 60 Vbeta and 13 Jbeta primers. The assay was immunoSEQ multiplex PCR, and TCRdb's table has in-frame clones only and misses some. The repertoire holds around 160,000 clones, with 75% to 90% as singletons. The germline gives CDR1 MGHRA, CDR2 YSYEKL. The germline V and J ends were trimmed by 0 bases and 6 bases, with 13 bases remaining between them. CDR3 length: 15 residues. The J gene is TRBJ2-3, the V gene TRBV4-1, with D perhaps matching TRBD1 (5 bases). The sequence was collected from a human donor in good health. Material: PBMCs. The CDR3 loop is CASSQEGWGPDTQYF. The CDR3 DNA reads TGCGCCAGCAGCCAAGAGGGGTGGGGCCCTGATACGCAGTATTTT.